This is a list of T cell receptor beta chains from one sample in a study of T cell repertoires in cytomegalovirus infection. TCRdb reprocessed the reads via MiXCR and lists one record per CDR3 protein. The sample records nearly 550,000 distinct CDR3 sequences, about 15% being singletons. The material sequenced was CD8+ T cells from PBMCs. The receptor source for this set is a human donor in good health (CMV status not recorded). Some clones in this sample may be carry-over from other donors' samples. The CDR3 runs from the conserved cysteine through the conserved F or W. A D gene is named only where the DNA matches it firmly. Clone size appears in some rows only: once, few, many, or a class for an expanded clone.

j_gene	d_gene	v_gene	abundance	CDR3nt	CDR3aa
TRBJ2-3	TRBD2	TRBV28	many	TGTGCCAGCAGTTTATCTAGCGGGGGAAGAGATACGCAGTATTTT	CASSLSSGGRDTQYF
TRBJ2-7	.	TRBV7-9	many	TGTGCCAGCAGCTTAATTCCGGGGGCGAAATCCTACGAGCAGTACTTC	CASSLIPGAKSYEQYF
TRBJ2-5	.	TRBV7-9	.	TGTGCCAGCAGCGTAGTGACGGAAGAGACCCAGTACTTC	CASSVVTEETQYF
TRBJ2-1	TRBD2	TRBV27	.	TGTGCCAGCAGGACGGGACTAGAGCAGTTCTTC	CASRTGLEQFF
TRBJ2-1	TRBD2	TRBV20-1	.	TGCAGTGCTAGTGACGAGCGGGAACATCCCAACAATGAGCAGTTCTTC	CSASDEREHPNNEQFF
TRBJ2-7	.	TRBV9	once	TGTGCCAGCAGCGTAGAAGACATTTCCTACGAGCAGTACTTC	CASSVEDISYEQYF
TRBJ1-4	.	TRBV7-9	few	TGTGCCAGCAGCGGAGGGGGGGCAACTAATGAAAAACTGTTTTTT	CASSGGGATNEKLFF
TRBJ2-2	.	TRBV7-6	many	TGTGCCAGCAGCCTCCCCCGGGCGGGGGCAAACACCGGGGAGCTGTTTTTT	CASSLPRAGANTGELFF
TRBJ2-1	.	TRBV5-1	.	TGCGCCAGCAGCCCGCACTACAATGAGCAGTTCTTC	CASSPHYNEQFF
TRBJ2-2	TRBD2	TRBV24-1	.	TGTGCCACCAGTGATCCCTTAGCGGGAGTAACCGGGGAGCTGTTTTTT	CATSDPLAGVTGELFF
TRBJ1-2	.	TRBV7-9	many	TGTGCCAGCAGCTCAGCTGGGGCGTCGGGCTACACCTTC	CASSSAGASGYTF
TRBJ2-1	.	TRBV7-3	many	TGTGCCAGCAGCCTTATCGACAGCCACAATGAGCAGTTCTTC	CASSLIDSHNEQFF
TRBJ2-7	.	TRBV5-1	.	TGCGCCAGCAGCTTCGAGACAGGACTTTCCTACGAGCAGTACTTC	CASSFETGLSYEQYF
TRBJ2-3	TRBD2	TRBV4-2	few	TGTGCCAGCAGCCAAGACGGGGCCGGGGGTTGGAGCGGGGGACCGGACCCAGATACGCAGTATTTT	CASSQDGAGGWSGGPDPDTQYF
TRBJ2-5	.	TRBV10-3	many	TGTGCCATCAGTGAGGGGCACTTGGGCCAGGAGACCCAGTACTTC	CAISEGHLGQETQYF
TRBJ2-1	.	TRBV7-9	many	TGTGCCCTCCGGGGTGGAGGAGGGCAGTTCTTC	CALRGGGGQFF
TRBJ2-1	TRBD2	TRBV4-1	many	TGCGCCAGCAGCTCCGGGACTAGCGGGAGCAATGAGCAGTTCTTC	CASSSGTSGSNEQFF
TRBJ2-3	TRBD2	TRBV12-3/TRBV12-4	many	TGTGCCAGCAGCCCGCTAGCGGGAGGTATGGAAGCAGATACGCAGTATTTT	CASSPLAGGMEADTQYF
TRBJ2-7	TRBD1	TRBV18	once	TGTGCCAGCTCACCCCGGGACAGGCCATATAACGAGCAGTACTTC	CASSPRDRPYNEQYF
TRBJ1-2	.	TRBV27	few	TGTGCCAGCAGACAGGACAGCTATGGCTACACCTTC	CASRQDSYGYTF
TRBJ1-1	.	TRBV11-2	many	TGTGCCAGCAGCTTAGGTTACAGGCCGAACACTGAAGCTTTCTTT	CASSLGYRPNTEAFF
TRBJ2-1	TRBD2	TRBV11-1	many	TGTGCCAGCAGCGTAGCGGGAGGGCCTATATATGAGCAGTTCTTC	CASSVAGGPIYEQFF
TRBJ1-2	TRBD1	TRBV6-5	once	TGTGCCACCAGTTCGGTGGACAGGGACTATGGCTACACCTTC	CATSSVDRDYGYTF
TRBJ2-5	.	TRBV27	many	TGTGCCAGCCGTTCCCTAGGTCAAGAGACCCAGTACTTC	CASRSLGQETQYF
TRBJ2-1	.	TRBV9	few	TGTGCCAGCAGCCAAGGAGGCACGGGCAATGAGCAGTTCTTC	CASSQGGTGNEQFF
TRBJ1-2	.	TRBV2	few	TGTGCCAGCAGTGAAGTTACAACGGACTATGGCTACACCTTC	CASSEVTTDYGYTF
TRBJ1-4	.	TRBV6-5	few	TGTGCCAGCAGTTACGGGACCGAGGGTAATGAAAAACTGTTTTTT	CASSYGTEGNEKLFF
TRBJ2-7	.	TRBV13	.	TGTGCCAGCAGCTTTGAACTAGACCCCTACGAGCAGTACTTC	CASSFELDPYEQYF
TRBJ1-5	.	TRBV19	.	TGTGCCAGTAGTGGCCACAATCAGCCCCAGCATTTT	CASSGHNQPQHF
TRBJ1-2	.	TRBV30	.	TGTGCCTGGAGTGATGGGTATGGCTACACCTTC	CAWSDGYGYTF
TRBJ1-2	TRBD1	TRBV19	.	TGTGCCACCAAGGGGTTTCCAACCAGGGGGATCTATGGCTACACCTTC	CATKGFPTRGIYGYTF
TRBJ2-1	TRBD2	TRBV7-8	many	TGTGCCAGCAGCTTAGTAGGCGGGAGGGCTTACAATGAGCAGTTCTTC	CASSLVGGRAYNEQFF
TRBJ2-7	.	TRBV9	.	TGTGCCAGCAGCGTAGATGAGGGAAGGGCCTACGAGCAGTACTTC	CASSVDEGRAYEQYF
TRBJ1-4	.	TRBV15	.	TGTGCCACCAGCAGAGATAAATATTACTCCGGATCAACTAATGAAAAACTGTTTTTT	CATSRDKYYSGSTNEKLFF
TRBJ2-3	TRBD1	TRBV5-1	.	TGCGCCAGCAGACCGCGACAGGGGGCAAGCACAGATACGCAGTATTTT	CASRPRQGASTDTQYF
TRBJ2-7	.	TRBV12-3/TRBV12-4	many	TGTGCCAGCAGCCCGGGCCAGGGGCGCGACGAGCAGTACTTC	CASSPGQGRDEQYF
TRBJ2-7	TRBD2	TRBV7-2	many	TGTGCCAGCAGCAGGACTAGCGGGAGCAACCTGTACGAGCAGTACTTC	CASSRTSGSNLYEQYF
TRBJ1-2	.	TRBV27	few	TGTGCCAGCAGTTTTAGAGGGGCGAGGTACTATGGCTACACCTTC	CASSFRGARYYGYTF
TRBJ2-7	TRBD1	TRBV28	few	TGTGCCAGCAGAACCTCTCTGGACAGGGCCTACGAGCAGTACTTC	CASRTSLDRAYEQYF
TRBJ1-5	.	TRBV5-5	few	TGTGCCAGCAGCTTGCACGGGACAACAGGCCAGCCCCAGCATTTT	CASSLHGTTGQPQHF
TRBJ1-1	.	TRBV7-6	many	TGTGCCAGCGGACCAGGTTTCACTGAAGCTTTCTTT	CASGPGFTEAFF
TRBJ2-3	TRBD2	TRBV7-3	many	TGTGCCAGCAGTCCACTTCTAGCGGGAGTGTCAGATACGCAGTATTTT	CASSPLLAGVSDTQYF
TRBJ2-7	TRBD2	TRBV20-1	few	TGCAGTGCTAGAGGTTTGACTAGCGGACCCTACGAGCAGTACTTC	CSARGLTSGPYEQYF
TRBJ2-7	.	TRBV9	.	TGTGCCAGCAGCTACCGGGCCTCCTCGCCGGGCGAGCAGTACTTC	CASSYRASSPGEQYF
TRBJ2-7	TRBD1	TRBV4-1	few	TGCGCCAGCAGCCAAGGGGACAGCAGGTCCTACGAGCAGTACTTC	CASSQGDSRSYEQYF
TRBJ2-1	.	TRBV28	.	TGTGCCAGCAGTCCCCCGGAGAGCGGGCCGTACAATGAGCAGTTCTTC	CASSPPESGPYNEQFF
TRBJ2-5	TRBD2	TRBV4-2	many	TGTGCCAGCAGCCAAGAGGGGGGCGGGGGGGGTCAAGAGACCCAGTACTTC	CASSQEGGGGGQETQYF
TRBJ2-7	.	TRBV27	.	TGTGCCAGCAGTACATGGCAGGAGAGCTCCTACGAGCAGTACTTC	CASSTWQESSYEQYF
TRBJ2-5	.	TRBV15	.	TGTGCCACCCAAATAGTGCCCTACGGGAGCCTGAGAGAGACCCAGTACTTC	CATQIVPYGSLRETQYF
TRBJ2-7	.	TRBV12-3/TRBV12-4	many	TGTGCCAGCAGTTTTGGACCCTCCTACGAGCAGTACTTC	CASSFGPSYEQYF
TRBJ2-3	.	TRBV13	.	TGTGCCAGCAGCTTAGGCCAGGGGCAGGCAGATACGCAGTATTTT	CASSLGQGQADTQYF
TRBJ1-1	.	TRBV13	few	TGTGCCAGCAGCTCCCCTAGGGAAGCTTTCTTT	CASSSPREAFF
TRBJ1-5	TRBD1	TRBV20-1	few	TGCAGTGCTAGAGACTTGACAGGGGGCATGGGTCAGCCCCAGCATTTT	CSARDLTGGMGQPQHF
TRBJ1-1	TRBD1	TRBV28	many	TGTGCCAGCAGTTTCCCGGACAGGGACACTGAAGCTTTCTTT	CASSFPDRDTEAFF
TRBJ2-7	TRBD2	TRBV27	many	TGTGCCAGCAGTTTAGCCAGCGGGGGGGCCGTCGAGCAGTACTTC	CASSLASGGAVEQYF
TRBJ2-7	.	TRBV14	few	TGTGCCAGCAGCCCCCGGTTAGGGCGGATCTACGAGCAGTACTTC	CASSPRLGRIYEQYF
TRBJ1-6	TRBD1	TRBV6-5	.	TGTGCCAGCAGTTTATTACAGGGGGTGGGTGATTCACCCCTCCACTTT	CASSLLQGVGDSPLHF
TRBJ1-5	.	TRBV11-2	.	TGTGCCAGCAGCTTAGGACCCTCCCCTTCTATATCAGCCCAGCATTTT	CASSLGPSPSISAQHF
TRBJ2-2	.	TRBV9	few	TGTGCCAGCAGCGGATGGACAGCATCGGCGACCGGCGGGGAGCTGTTTTTT	CASSGWTASATGGELFF
TRBJ2-7	.	TRBV30	.	TGTGCCTCTGATTGGGGGACCTACGAGCAGTACTTC	CASDWGTYEQYF